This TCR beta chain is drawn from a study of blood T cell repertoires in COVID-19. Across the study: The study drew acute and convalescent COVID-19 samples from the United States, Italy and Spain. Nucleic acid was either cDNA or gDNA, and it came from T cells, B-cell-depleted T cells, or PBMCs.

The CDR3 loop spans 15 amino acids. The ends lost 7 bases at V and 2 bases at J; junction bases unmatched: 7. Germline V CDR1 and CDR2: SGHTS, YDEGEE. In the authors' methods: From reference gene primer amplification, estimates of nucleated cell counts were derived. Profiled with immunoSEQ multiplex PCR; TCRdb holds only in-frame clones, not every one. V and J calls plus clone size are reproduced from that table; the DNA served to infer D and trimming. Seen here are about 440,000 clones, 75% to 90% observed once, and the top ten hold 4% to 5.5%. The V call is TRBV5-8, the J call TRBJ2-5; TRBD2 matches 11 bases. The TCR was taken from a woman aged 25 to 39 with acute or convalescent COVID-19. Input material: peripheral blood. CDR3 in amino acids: CASVTLAGEQETQYF. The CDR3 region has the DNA TGTGCCAGCGTGACACTAGCGGGGGAACAAGAGACCCAGTACTTC. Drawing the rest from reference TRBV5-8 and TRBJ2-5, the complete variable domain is EAGVTQSPTHLIKTRGQQATLRCSPISGHTSVYWYQQALGLGLQFLLWYDEGEERNRGNFPPRFSGRQFPNYSSELNVNALELEDSALYLCASVTLAGEQETQYFGPGTRLLVL.